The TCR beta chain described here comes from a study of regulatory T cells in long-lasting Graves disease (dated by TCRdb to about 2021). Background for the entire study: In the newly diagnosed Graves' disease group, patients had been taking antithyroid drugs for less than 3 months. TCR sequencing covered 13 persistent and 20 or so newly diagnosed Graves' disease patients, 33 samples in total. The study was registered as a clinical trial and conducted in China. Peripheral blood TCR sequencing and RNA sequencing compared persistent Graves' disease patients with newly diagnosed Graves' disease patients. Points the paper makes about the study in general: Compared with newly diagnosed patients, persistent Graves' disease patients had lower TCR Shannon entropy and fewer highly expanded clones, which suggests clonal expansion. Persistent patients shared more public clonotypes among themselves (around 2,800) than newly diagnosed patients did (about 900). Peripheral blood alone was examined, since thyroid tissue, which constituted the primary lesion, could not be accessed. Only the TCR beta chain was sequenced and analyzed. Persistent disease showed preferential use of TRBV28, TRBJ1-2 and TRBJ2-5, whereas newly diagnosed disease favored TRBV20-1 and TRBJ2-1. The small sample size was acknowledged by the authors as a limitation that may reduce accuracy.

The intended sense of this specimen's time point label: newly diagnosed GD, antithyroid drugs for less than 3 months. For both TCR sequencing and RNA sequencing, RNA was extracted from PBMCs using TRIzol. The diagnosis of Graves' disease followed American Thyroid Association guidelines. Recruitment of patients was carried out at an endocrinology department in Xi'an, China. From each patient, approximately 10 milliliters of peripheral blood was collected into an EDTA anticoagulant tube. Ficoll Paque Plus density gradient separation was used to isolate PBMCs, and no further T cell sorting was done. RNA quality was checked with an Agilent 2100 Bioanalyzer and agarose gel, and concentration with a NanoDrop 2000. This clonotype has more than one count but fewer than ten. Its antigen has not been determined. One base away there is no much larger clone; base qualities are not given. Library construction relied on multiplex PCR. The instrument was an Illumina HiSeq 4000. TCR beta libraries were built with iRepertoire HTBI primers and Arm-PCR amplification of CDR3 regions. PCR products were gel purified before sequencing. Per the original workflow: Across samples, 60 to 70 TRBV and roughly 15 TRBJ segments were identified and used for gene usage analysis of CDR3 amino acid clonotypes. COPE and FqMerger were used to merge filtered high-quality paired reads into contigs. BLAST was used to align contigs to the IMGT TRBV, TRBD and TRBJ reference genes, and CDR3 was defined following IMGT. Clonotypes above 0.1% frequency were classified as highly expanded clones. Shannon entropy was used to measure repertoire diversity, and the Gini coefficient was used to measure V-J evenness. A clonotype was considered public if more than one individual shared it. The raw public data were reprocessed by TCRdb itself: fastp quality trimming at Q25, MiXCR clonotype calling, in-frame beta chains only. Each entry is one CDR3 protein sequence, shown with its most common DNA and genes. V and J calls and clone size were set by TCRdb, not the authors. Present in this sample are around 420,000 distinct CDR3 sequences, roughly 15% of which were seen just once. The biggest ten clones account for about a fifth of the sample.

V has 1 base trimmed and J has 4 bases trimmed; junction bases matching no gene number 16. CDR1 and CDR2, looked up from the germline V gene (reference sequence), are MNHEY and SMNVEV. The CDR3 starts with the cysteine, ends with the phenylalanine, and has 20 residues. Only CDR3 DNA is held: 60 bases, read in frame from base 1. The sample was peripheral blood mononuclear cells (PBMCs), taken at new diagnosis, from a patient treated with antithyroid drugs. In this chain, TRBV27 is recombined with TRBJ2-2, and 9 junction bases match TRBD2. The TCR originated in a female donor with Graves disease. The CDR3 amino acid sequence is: CASSLYVSGASGIRTGELFF. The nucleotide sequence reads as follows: TGTGCCAGCAGTTTATACGTGAGTGGGGCTAGCGGGATCCGCACCGGGGAGCTGTTTTTT.